These 26 T cell receptor beta chains share one sample of origin, sequenced in a study of T cells in Graves' hyperthyroidism and ophthalmopathy. Amplification targeted TCR beta CDR3 regions from RNA transcripts. The TCR CDR3 first-round RT-PCR relied on the HTBI primer set. TCRdb fed the multiplex PCR reads into MiXCR, producing one record per CDR3 protein. The sample includes under 700,000 distinct CDR3 sequences, around 45% of them seen just once. The specimen was peripheral blood or thyroid tissue (not recorded which). The receptor set was obtained from a young woman with Graves' hyperthyroidism.

This clonotype was counted at least ten times. V and J are TRBV7-2 and TRBJ2-5; 7 nucleotides line up with TRBD1. Germline CDR1 reads SGHTA; CDR2 reads FQGNSA. This CDR3 is built from 12 residues. V gave up 6 bases and J gave up 5 bases; unmatched junction bases: 3. The CDR3 sequence: CASRGQAETQYF. CDR3 nucleotide sequence: TGTGCCAGCAGAGGACAGGCGGAGACCCAGTACTTC.

The rearrangement links TRBV19 to TRBJ1-5, with 9 bases fitting TRBD1. V shed 5 bases, J shed 5 bases, and the junction held 7 bases outside the gene matches. Germline V gene sequence: CDR1 LNHDA, CDR2 SQIVND (reference sequence). This CDR3 comprises 15 residues. The CDR3 sequence is CASSWGQGGDQPQHF. CDR3 bases: TGTGCCAGTAGTTGGGGACAGGGAGGGGATCAGCCCCAGCATTTT.

This chain joins TRBV7-9 and TRBJ2-6; possible D gene TRBD2, 5 bases. Trimming left V 2 bases short and J 0 bases short, with 14 bases between. This CDR3 is 18 amino acids long. CDR1 is SEHNR, CDR2 FQNEAQ, per germline (reference sequence). DNA for the CDR3: TGTGCCAGCAGCTTAAGGACTTCCTCCATCTCTGGGGCCAACGTCCTGACTTTC. It is translated as CASSLRTSSISGANVLTF.

On this clonotype itself: A junction boundary mismatches the germline segment, possibly from a read error. The chain combines TRBV10-3 with TRBJ2-7, with D perhaps TRBD1 (5 bases). CDR3 size: 13 residues. Germline V gene sequence: CDR1 ENHRY, CDR2 SYGVKD. The CDR3 spells CASRPDTSYKQYF. In DNA, the CDR3 is TGTGCCAGCAGACCGGACACTTCCTACAAGCAGTACTTC.

CDR3 sequence reads: CASSLAGGAGDEQFF. CDR3 bases: TGTGCCAGCAGCTTAGCGGGGGGGGCAGGAGATGAGCAGTTCTTC. The chain is built from TRBV7-8 and TRBJ2-1; weak D call: TRBD2 (7 bases). The CDR3 spans 15 residues. Trimming stripped 0 bases from V and 8 bases from J, with 14 bases between. From germline, CDR1 is SGHVS and CDR2 FQNEAQ.

This clonotype appeared once. The rearrangement joins TRBV5-1 to TRBJ1-2; unclear D gene. Trimming left V 3 bases short and J 0 bases short, with 9 bases between. Germline CDR1 reads SGHRS; CDR2 reads YFSETQ. There are 14 residues in the CDR3. DNA of the CDR3: TGCGCCAGCAGCTCAAGCTCTGCTAACTATGGCTACACCTTC. It encodes CASSSSSANYGYTF.

This clonotype was seen more than once but under ten times. This sequence joins TRBV12-3 or TRBV12-4 and TRBJ1-2; 12 nucleotides align to TRBD1. V shed 5 bases, J shed 6 bases, and the junction held 7 bases outside the gene matches. The CDR3 runs 15 residues. The DNA of the CDR3 is TGTGCCAGCAGTCATCCGGGACAGGGGGCTCATGGCTACACCTTC. It encodes CASSHPGQGAHGYTF.

The sample holds many counts of this clonotype. The chain joins TRBV2 to TRBJ1-4; 7 nucleotides align to TRBD1. The CDR3 totals 15 residues. The V and J ends lost 5 bases and 4 bases, in that order; junction bases with no gene match: 7. Germline V gives CDR1 SNHLY, CDR2 FYNNEI. CDR3 in DNA: TGTGCCAGCAGTATCCGGGACAGTCTTAATGAAAAACTGTTTTTT. Translating gives CASSIRDSLNEKLFF.

This chain joins TRBV12-5 and TRBJ1-1; D is uncertain. CDR1 and CDR2 from the germline V gene are LGHNT and FRNRAP. V was shortened by 4 bases and J by 6 bases, with 12 bases between the two germline ends. There are 13 residues in the CDR3. The CDR3 spells CASGSSDGSEAFF. The CDR3 DNA reads TGTGCTAGTGGTTCTTCGGACGGATCTGAAGCTTTCTTT.

Comments on this clonotype: With a much larger clone just one base away, this may be a read error. The chain has TRBV7-9 and TRBJ2-7; TRBD1 is a possible D gene (6 bases). This CDR3 contains 14 residues. Germline CDR1 reads SEHNR; CDR2 reads FQNEAQ (reference sequence). Trimming took off 2 bases at V and 2 bases at J, with 10 bases between the two ends. The CDR3 nucleotides are TGTGCCAGCAGCTTAAAGGGGACACCCTACGAGCAGTACTTC. Its protein product is CASSLKGTPYEQYF.

This clonotype occurred many times. The chain employs TRBV29-1 and TRBJ2-5; D may match TRBD1 or TRBD2 (5 bases each). The germline V gene encodes CDR1 SQVTM and CDR2 ANQGSEA. The CDR3 extends over 13 amino acids. V was shortened by 2 bases and J by 3 bases, with 10 bases between the two germline ends. The CDR3 sequence is CSVERQGEETQYF. As DNA, the CDR3 is TGCAGCGTTGAACGGCAGGGAGAAGAGACCCAGTACTTC.

This clonotype was counted ten times or more. The chain is built from TRBV29-1 and TRBJ1-2, with D unclear. Trimming shortened V by 3 bases and J by 6 bases, and 17 bases separated the two germline ends. Germline CDR1 reads SQVTM; CDR2 reads ANQGSEA. CDR3 length equals 14 residues. The CDR3 DNA reads as TGCAGCGTTGATATGGCCCGCGGGAGGAATGGCTACACCTTC. Protein product: CSVDMARGRNGYTF.

This clonotype was found a few times. The chain combines TRBV7-9 with TRBJ1-4; D is uncertain. V was shortened by 5 bases and J by 0 bases, with 13 bases between the two germline ends. Germline V gene sequence: CDR1 SEHNR, CDR2 FQNEAQ (reference sequence). This CDR3 has 16 amino acids. CDR3: CASSPEESTTNEKLFF. In DNA form, the CDR3 reads TGTGCCAGCAGCCCTGAGGAGTCCACAACTAATGAAAAACTGTTTTTT. Looking up the rest from reference TRBV7-9 and TRBJ1-4 gives the full variable domain: DTGVSQNPRHKITKRGQNVTFRCDPISEHNRLYWYRQTLGQGPEFLTYFQNEAQLEKSRLLSDRFSAERPKGSFSTLEIQRTEQGDSAMYLCASSPEESTTNEKLFFGSGTQLSVL.

A few counts support this clonotype. This chain links TRBV2 with TRBJ2-7, with 7 nucleotides matching TRBD1. Germline V CDR1 and CDR2: SNHLY, FYNNEI. Trimming cost V 6 bases and J 4 bases; bases outside gene matches: 9. There are 14 residues in the CDR3. The CDR3 nucleotides are TGTGCCAGCAGCCCCGACAGGGATGAGTACGAGCAGTACTTC. This encodes CASSPDRDEYEQYF. Full variable domain (missing parts from reference TRBV2 and TRBJ2-7): EPEVTQTPSHQVTQMGQEVILRCVPISNHLYFYWYRQILGQKVEFLVSFYNNEISEKSEIFDDQFSVERPDGSNFTLKIRSTKLEDSAMYFCASSPDRDEYEQYFGPGTRLTVT.

Turning to this clonotype: One junction end disagrees with the germline gene, perhaps due to a read error. CDR3: CASGMSSFNYGYTF. CDR3 bases: TGTGCCAGTGGTATGAGCAGCTTTAACTATGGCTACACCTTC. The V and J genes are TRBV19 and TRBJ1-2, with unresolved D. Germline assignment: CDR1 LNHDA and CDR2 SQIVND (reference sequence). The CDR3 runs to 14 residues.

The chain combines TRBV7-9 with TRBJ1-2, with TRBD1 matching 9 bases. Germline values: CDR1 SEHNR, CDR2 FQNEAQ (reference sequence). The ends lost 5 bases at V and 7 bases at J; junction bases unmatched: 11. The CDR3 runs 15 residues. The CDR3 DNA reads as TGTGCCAGCAGCCTAACAGGGGGCGCATCCGTTGGCTACACCTTC. Translated: CASSLTGGASVGYTF. Looking up the rest from reference TRBV7-9 and TRBJ1-2 gives the full variable domain: DTGVSQNPRHKITKRGQNVTFRCDPISEHNRLYWYRQTLGQGPEFLTYFQNEAQLEKSRLLSDRFSAERPKGSFSTLEIQRTEQGDSAMYLCASSLTGGASVGYTFGSGTRLTVV.

V is TRBV29-1 and J is TRBJ1-1; tentative D call: TRBD1 (5 bases). Trimming took off 8 bases at V and 5 bases at J, with 18 bases between the two ends. The CDR3 contains 13 residues. Looked up from germline, CDR1 is SQVTM and CDR2 is ANQGSEA. The CDR3 protein is CSTGTDLWTEAFF. For the CDR3, the DNA is TGCAGCACCGGGACCGACCTTTGGACTGAAGCTTTCTTT.

The chain is built from TRBV14 and TRBJ2-5, with D maybe TRBD1 (6 bases). The germline gives CDR1 SGHDN, CDR2 FVKESK. This CDR3 is 14 amino acids long. V was cut by 5 bases and J by 1 base, with 11 bases left in between. CDR3 DNA: TGTGCCAGCAGCAGGCAGGGGATCCAAGAGACCCAGTACTTC. This encodes CASSRQGIQETQYF.

CDR3 nucleotide sequence: TGTGCCAGCAGTTTTCTCTATGGCTCTGGGGCCAACGTCCTGACTTTC. This codes for CASSFLYGSGANVLTF. This sequence joins TRBV2 and TRBJ2-6; unclear D gene. Trimming left V 5 bases short and J 0 bases short, with 11 bases between. The CDR3 spans 16 residues. The germline V gene encodes CDR1 SNHLY and CDR2 FYNNEI.

The chain has TRBV19 and TRBJ2-5; a possible D gene is TRBD1 (5 bases). V was trimmed by 6 bases and J by 4 bases, leaving 12 bases between them. Per germline, CDR1 LNHDA and CDR2 SQIVND (reference sequence). The CDR3 has 13 amino acids. The CDR3 here is CASSKQVRETQYF. The DNA for the CDR3 is TGTGCCAGTAGCAAACAGGTACGAGAGACCCAGTACTTC.

The rearrangement uses TRBV25-1 and TRBJ2-7; D is perhaps TRBD1 (5 bases). Per the germline V gene, CDR1 is MGHDK and CDR2 is SYGVNS. This CDR3 has 11 amino acids. CDR3 sequence reads: CAWFERGEQYF. In DNA, the CDR3 is TGTGCTTGGTTCGAAAGGGGCGAGCAGTACTTC.

The chain uses TRBV11-2 and TRBJ1-5, with D possibly being TRBD1 (5 bases). Trimming shortened V by 5 bases and J by 6 bases, and 17 bases separated the two germline ends. The CDR3 sequence is 15 residues long. In germline, CDR1 is SGHAT, CDR2 FQNNGV. The CDR3 DNA sequence: TGTGCCAGCAGCCTACGCAGGGCCGCGGGTCAGCCCCAGCATTTT. Translation gives CASSLRRAAGQPQHF.

This clonotype was counted a few times. This chain links TRBV12-3 or TRBV12-4 with TRBJ2-7; the match to TRBD2 covers 7 bases. The CDR3 runs 13 residues. The J segment lost 0 bases and the V segment lost 7 bases, leaving 3 bases of the junction unmatched. DNA of the CDR3: TGTGCCAGCAAGCGGGATAACTCCTACGAGCAGTACTTC. Protein: CASKRDNSYEQYF.

The rearrangement links TRBV7-2 to TRBJ2-3; D perhaps matches TRBD2 (5 bases). Trimming shortened V by 2 bases and J by 0 bases, and 9 bases separated the two germline ends. The germline V gene encodes CDR1 SGHTA and CDR2 FQGNSA. There are 15 residues in the CDR3. CDR3 sequence: CASSLTRVSTDTQYF. In nucleotides, the CDR3 is TGTGCCAGCAGCTTAACGAGGGTTAGCACAGATACGCAGTATTTT. Full variable domain (outside the CDR3, taken from reference TRBV7-2 and TRBJ2-3): GAGVSQSPSNKVTEKGKDVELRCDPISGHTALYWYRQSLGQGLEFLIYFQGNSAPDKSGLPSDRFSAERTGGSVSTLTIQRTQQEDSAVYLCASSLTRVSTDTQYFGPGTRLTVL.

With respect to this clonotype: A read error is possible here, since a much larger clone lies one base away. The chain employs TRBV2 and TRBJ1-4; possibly TRBD1 for D (6 bases). The CDR3 spans 15 residues. Deletions cut 8 bases from V and 6 bases from J, with 19 bases between. Germline V gene lookup returns CDR1 SNHLY and CDR2 FYNNEI. For the CDR3, the DNA is TGTGCCAGCGGGGGCCTCACAGGGAAGTATGAAAAACTGTTTTTT. Protein product: CASGGLTGKYEKLFF. Complete variable domain (other parts from reference TRBV2 and TRBJ1-4): EPEVTQTPSHQVTQMGQEVILRCVPISNHLYFYWYRQILGQKVEFLVSFYNNEISEKSEIFDDQFSVERPDGSNFTLKIRSTKLEDSAMYFCASGGLTGKYEKLFFGSGTQLSVL.

This clonotype appeared many times. J is TRBJ2-5 and V is TRBV2; D uncertain. V lost 1 base, J lost 6 bases, and 0 bases lay in between. CDR3 size: 10 residues. The V gene's germline CDR1 is SNHLY and CDR2 FYNNEI. The CDR3 loop reads CASSEETQYF. The CDR3 DNA follows: TGTGCCAGCAGTGAAGAGACCCAGTACTTC.